The TCR beta chain under discussion was sequenced for a study of post-analysis software for immune sequencing data. Incorporated into the TCR beta cDNA libraries were unique molecular identifiers, which served to reduce PCR and sequencing biases. TCRdb ran MiXCR on the PCR reads and lists one entry per CDR3 protein. The data hold hundreds of thousands of distinct CDR3 sequences, with around 40% observed a single time. This clonotype came up a few times. Its antigen is not known. Overall study findings and caveats: In patients, about 5 TRBV segments were more frequent than in controls, with TRBV5-6, TRBV5-1 and TRBV20-1 among them.

Per the germline V gene, CDR1 is MDHEN and CDR2 is SYDVKM. The CDR3 runs 13 residues. V was trimmed by 2 bases and J by 11 bases, leaving 15 bases between them. The chain uses TRBV28 and TRBJ2-5; D may be TRBD2 (6 bases). The sample was blood. This sequence originates from a girl between 10 and 17 years old with multiple sclerosis. For the CDR3, the DNA is TGTGCCAGCAGTTTAGGGCGGACGGGGGAGCAGTACTTC. Translation: CASSLGRTGEQYF. The complete variable domain, with remaining parts taken from reference TRBV28 and TRBJ2-5, reads DVKVTQSSRYLVKRTGEKVFLECVQDMDHENMFWYRQDPGLGLRLIYFSYDVKMKEKGDIPEGYSVSREKKERFSLILESASTNQTSMYLCASSLGRTGEQYFGPGTRLLVL.